This T cell receptor beta chain stems from a study of OX40 agonist ivuxolimab in advanced cancers. Assay used: immunoSEQ multiplex PCR; TCRdb lists only in-frame clones, some missing. This sample has about 29,000 clones, with roughly four fifths found just once. This clone was seen only a few times. The CDR3 is 14 amino acids. CDR1 is MNHEY, CDR2 SVGAGI, per germline. V was cut by 7 bases and J by 5 bases, with 12 bases left in between. The genes are TRBV6-5 and TRBJ1-6, with a weak D call TRBD1 (5 bases). The starting material was CD4+ or CD8+ T cells sorted from blood, obtained in a trial of the OX40 agonist ivuxolimab. The sequence was obtained from an adult with an advanced solid tumor such as melanoma, head and neck, liver or kidney cancer. Here the CDR3 reads CASTQGFDNSPLHF. In nucleotides, the CDR3 is TGTGCCAGCACCCAGGGTTTCGATAATTCACCCCTCCACTTT.